These T cell receptor beta chains were read from a single sample in a study of tumor and adjacent non-tumor tissue in lung cancer. Using its own MiXCR run on the multiplex PCR reads, TCRdb lists one record per CDR3 protein. The table has over 40,000 distinct CDR3 sequences, around three quarters seen once. Sequences were obtained from distant non-tumor lung tissue. All receptors come from an older woman with non-small cell lung cancer. Both conserved end residues are part of each CDR3. Each record gives: V gene, D gene, J gene, clone size, CDR3 length, CDR3 protein, CDR3 DNA. A D gene is named only where the DNA matches it firmly. Some rows mark clone size as missing; the rest say once, few, many or name a class of expanded clone.

TRBV4-3	TRBD1	TRBJ2-2	NA	15	CASRMGTGSTGELFF	TGCGCCAGCAGGATGGGGACAGGCTCCACAGGGGAGCTGTTTTTT
TRBV6-2/TRBV6-3	NA	TRBJ1-5	NA	15	CAGSHGRRDNQPQHF	TGTGCCGGCAGTCACGGTCGGAGAGACAATCAGCCCCAGCATTTT
TRBV29-1	NA	TRBJ1-4	NA	11	CSVGMNEELFF	TGCAGCGTTGGGATGAATGAAGAACTGTTTTTT
TRBV6-2/TRBV6-3	NA	TRBJ1-1	NA	16	CASRSNLLWEVTEAFF	TGTGCCAGCAGATCTAACCTTCTCTGGGAAGTCACTGAAGCTTTCTTT
TRBV11-2	NA	TRBJ1-1	many	15	CASSLVAGGRTEAFF	TGTGCCAGCAGCTTAGTGGCGGGGGGGCGCACTGAAGCTTTCTTT
TRBV4-3	NA	TRBJ2-7	once	15	CATSQGGDGGYEQYF	TGCGCCACCAGCCAAGGAGGTGACGGGGGCTATGAGCAGTACTTC
TRBV6-1	NA	TRBJ2-2	many	15	CASSTGFSNTGELFF	TGTGCCAGCAGTACAGGGTTTTCGAACACCGGGGAGCTGTTTTTT
TRBV11-3	NA	TRBJ2-5	NA	15	CASSLGRDPLEAQYF	TGTGCCAGCAGTTTAGGTCGGGACCCTCTAGAGGCCCAGTACTTC
TRBV6-5	TRBD1	TRBJ2-5	few	14	CTSSRTGGQKTQYF	TGTACCAGTAGTCGGACAGGGGGTCAAAAGACCCAATACTTC
TRBV12-3/TRBV12-4	NA	TRBJ2-5	many	15	CASSLQGRGSETQYF	TGTGCCAGCAGTTTACAAGGCAGGGGATCAGAGACCCAGTACTTC
TRBV5-6	TRBD1	TRBJ1-6	NA	15	CASITGTGLYSPLHF	TGTGCCAGTATTACCGGGACAGGACTCTATTCACCCCTCCACTTT
TRBV29-1	NA	TRBJ1-1	once	14	CSVQGKAGNTEASF	TGCAGCGTTCAAGGGAAAGCAGGGAACACTGAAGCTTCCTTT
TRBV11-1	NA	TRBJ2-1	NA	14	CASSRAGGLDEQSF	TGTGCCAGCAGCCGGGCCGGTGGACTCGATGAGCAGTCCTTC
TRBV28	NA	TRBJ1-1	NA	15	CASSLLPPAYSEAFF	TGTGCCAGCAGTTTATTGCCTCCTGCCTACTCTGAAGCTTTCTTC
TRBV28	TRBD2	TRBJ2-5	many	16	CASSPSSGRRRETQYF	TGTGCCAGCAGCCCCTCAAGCGGGAGGAGAAGAGAGACCCAGTACTTC
TRBV11-1	NA	TRBJ1-1	NA	14	CASSSNAINTKAFF	TGTGCCAGCAGCTCGAACGCTATAAACACTAAAGCTTTCTTT
TRBV28	NA	TRBJ2-7	many	16	CASNGALTSDYYEQYF	TGTGCCAGCAACGGGGCGTTAACATCAGATTACTACGAGCAGTACTTC
TRBV4-3	TRBD2	TRBJ2-3	NA	15	CGSSQGTSGADTQYF	TGCGGCAGCAGCCAAGGAACTAGCGGGGCGGATACGCAGTATTTT
TRBV11-1	NA	TRBJ2-5	NA	16	CGSSRQQVERIETQYF	TGTGGCAGCAGCCGACAACAGGTCGAGAGGATAGAGACCCAGTACTTC